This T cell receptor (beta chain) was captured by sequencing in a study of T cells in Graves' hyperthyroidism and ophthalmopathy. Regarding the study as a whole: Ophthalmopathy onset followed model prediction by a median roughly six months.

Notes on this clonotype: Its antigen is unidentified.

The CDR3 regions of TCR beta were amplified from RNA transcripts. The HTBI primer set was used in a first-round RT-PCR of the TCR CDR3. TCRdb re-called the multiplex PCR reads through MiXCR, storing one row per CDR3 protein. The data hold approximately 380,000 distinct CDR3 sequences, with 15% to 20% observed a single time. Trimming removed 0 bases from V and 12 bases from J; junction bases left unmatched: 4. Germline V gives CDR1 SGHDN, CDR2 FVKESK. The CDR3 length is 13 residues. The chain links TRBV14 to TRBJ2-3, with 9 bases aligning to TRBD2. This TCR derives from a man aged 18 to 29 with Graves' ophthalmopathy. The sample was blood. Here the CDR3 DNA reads TGTGCCAGCAGCCAAGATCAAGCGGGGGGCCAGTATTTT. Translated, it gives CASSQDQAGGQYF.